This TCR beta chain was sequenced for a study of shared clonotypes between healthy human individuals. Per the original methods: ImmunoSEQ junction-only sequences lacked quality scores, so their filtering differed. Method: immunoSEQ multiplex PCR; TCRdb's copy keeps in-frame clones and lacks some. V and J calls and clone size follow that table, whereas D and trimming were derived from the DNA. This sample has about 2.4 million clones, with approximately 90% found just once. Findings and caveats of the study: Deeper or shallower sequencing was expected to change how clonotypes are shared among donors.

For this clone: The antigen is undetermined. Other DNA sequences within the sample encode an identical CDR3.

Donors comprised healthy HIV-negative adults lacking recent acute infections or vaccinations. The sequence was collected from a man aged 18 to 30 in good health. The sequenced sample was naive CD4+ T cells sorted from blood. The sample's subset: CD45RA+ positively selected.

The CDR3 region has the DNA TGCGCCAGCAGCCCCGGGACTAGCGGGAGAGGCACAGATACGCAGTATTTT. Translating it yields CASSPGTSGRGTDTQYF. This sequence joins TRBV5-1 and TRBJ2-3; 14 positions match TRBD2. V shed 4 bases, J shed 1 base, and the junction held 5 bases outside the gene matches. CDR1 and CDR2 (germline): SGHRS, YFSETQ. The CDR3 contains 17 residues.